Below are 5 T cell receptor beta chains sequenced from a single sample in a study of cytomegalovirus exposure and HLA in healthy donors. With 60 Vbeta and 13 Jbeta primers, the PCR was carried out. Measured with immunoSEQ multiplex PCR; TCRdb has only the in-frame clones, and not every one. The sample carries about 120,000 clones, 81% recorded once. Sequencing was done on a sample of PBMCs. The source is a woman aged 40 to 50 in good health and CMV-seronegative.

The CDR3 DNA reads as TGTGCCAGCAGCCGGGACAACCGGGGCTACGAGCAGTACTTC. Its translation is CASSRDNRGYEQYF. The chain joins TRBV5-6 to TRBJ2-7; tentatively, D is TRBD1 (6 bases). The V end was cut by 4 bases, the J end by 3 bases, with 14 bases between. CDR3 length: 14 residues. Germline loops: CDR1 SGHDT, CDR2 YYEEEE.

The chain is built from TRBV10-2 and TRBJ1-2; TRBD1 matches 8 bases. The J segment lost 4 bases and the V segment lost 6 bases, leaving 7 bases of the junction unmatched. The CDR3 has 14 residues. CDR1 is WSHSY, CDR2 SAAADI, per germline. The CDR3 nucleotides are TGCGCCAGCAGAGACAGGGGCGAAATCTATGGCTACACCTTC. As protein: CASRDRGEIYGYTF.

The V gene is TRBV5-1, the J gene TRBJ1-6; D uncertain. V was pared by 0 bases and J by 13 bases, with 17 bases between. CDR3 length: 15 amino acids. The germline CDR1 and CDR2 sequences are SGHRS and YFSETQ. CDR3 protein: CASSLAAEQGVPLHF. For the CDR3, the DNA is TGCGCCAGCAGCTTGGCGGCAGAACAAGGAGTGCCCCTCCACTTT. Full variable domain (missing parts from reference TRBV5-1 and TRBJ1-6): KAGVTQTPRYLIKTRGQQVTLSCSPISGHRSVSWYQQTPGQGLQFLFEYFSETQRNKGNFPGRFSGRQFSNSRSEMNVSTLELGDSALYLCASSLAAEQGVPLHFGNGTRLTVT.

This chain links TRBV29-1 with TRBJ2-7; 7 bases fit TRBD1. The ends lost 0 bases at V and 1 base at J; junction bases unmatched: 9. CDR1 is SQVTM, CDR2 ANQGSEA, per germline. The CDR3 consists of 16 residues. CDR3 DNA sequence: TGCAGCGTTGAAGATGGGGCCACAGGGGTATCCTACGAGCAGTACTTC. This gives the protein CSVEDGATGVSYEQYF.

This clone was seen a single time. The chain has TRBV6-5 and TRBJ2-3; 7 positions agree with TRBD2. V lost 5 bases and J lost 2; bases outside the gene matches: 4. The length of the CDR3 is 14 residues. Germline assignment: CDR1 MNHEY and CDR2 SVGAGI. The CDR3 spells CASSLLAATDTQYF. The CDR3 bases are TGTGCCAGCAGTCTGCTAGCGGCCACAGATACGCAGTATTTT.